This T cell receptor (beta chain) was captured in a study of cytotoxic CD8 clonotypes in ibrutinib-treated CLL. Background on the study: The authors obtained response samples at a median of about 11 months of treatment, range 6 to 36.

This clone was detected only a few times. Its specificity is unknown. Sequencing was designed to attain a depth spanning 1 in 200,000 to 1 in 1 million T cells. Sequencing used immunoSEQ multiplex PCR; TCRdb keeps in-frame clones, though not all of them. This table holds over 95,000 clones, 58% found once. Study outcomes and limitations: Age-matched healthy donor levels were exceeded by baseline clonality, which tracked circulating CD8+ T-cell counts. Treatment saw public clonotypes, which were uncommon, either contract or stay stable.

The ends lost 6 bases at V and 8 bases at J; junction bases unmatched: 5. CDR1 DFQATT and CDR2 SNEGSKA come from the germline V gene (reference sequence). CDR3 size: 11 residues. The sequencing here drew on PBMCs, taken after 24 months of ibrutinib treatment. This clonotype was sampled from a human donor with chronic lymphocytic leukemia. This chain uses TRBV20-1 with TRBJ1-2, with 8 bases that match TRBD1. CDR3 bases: TGCAGTGCGAGACAGGGGAACGGCTACACCTTC. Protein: CSARQGNGYTF.